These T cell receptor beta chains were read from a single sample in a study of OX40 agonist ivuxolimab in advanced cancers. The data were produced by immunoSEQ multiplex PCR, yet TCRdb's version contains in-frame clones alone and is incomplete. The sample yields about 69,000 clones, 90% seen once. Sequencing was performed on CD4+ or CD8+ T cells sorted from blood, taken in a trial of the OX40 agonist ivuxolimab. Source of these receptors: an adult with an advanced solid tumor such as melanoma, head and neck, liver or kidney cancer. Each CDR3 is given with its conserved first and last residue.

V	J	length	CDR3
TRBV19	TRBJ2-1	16	CASRPGQGGSYNEQFF
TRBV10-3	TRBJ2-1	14	CAISERTSGNEQFF
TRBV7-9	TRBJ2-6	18	CASSFRDRGIDGANVLTF
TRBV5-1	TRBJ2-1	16	CASSLGGSGRINEQFF
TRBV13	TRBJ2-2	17	CASSPETSGANTGELFF
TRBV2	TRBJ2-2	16	CASSDWKGQNTGELFF
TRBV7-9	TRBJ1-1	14	CASSTGAWNTEAFF
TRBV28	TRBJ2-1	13	CAIAGTANSEQFF
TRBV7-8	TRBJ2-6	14	CASSLQPGANVLTF
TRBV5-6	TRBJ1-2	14	CASSWDRGLRGYTF
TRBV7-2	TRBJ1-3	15	CASSLAAGGGNTIYF
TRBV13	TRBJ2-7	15	CASSLGLAGAYEQYF
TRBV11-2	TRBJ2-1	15	CASSAGTSGIGEQFF
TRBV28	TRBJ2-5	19	CASRRKRTGLAGRMETQYF
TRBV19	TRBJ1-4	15	CASSRGTGDAWKLFF
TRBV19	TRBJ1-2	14	CASSRTEGFYGYTF
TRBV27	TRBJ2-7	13	CASSLRQGGGQYF
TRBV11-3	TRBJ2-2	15	CASSLAAGIAGELFF
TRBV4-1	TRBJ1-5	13	CASSQDRDRAQHF
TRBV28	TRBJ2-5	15	CASSPPSLGSETQYF
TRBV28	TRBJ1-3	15	CASSGPHKEGNTIYF
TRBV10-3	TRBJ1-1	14	CAISERGENTEAFF
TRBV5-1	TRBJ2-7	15	CASSQGGTPTYEQYF
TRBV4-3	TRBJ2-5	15	CASSQDTRGPGTQYF
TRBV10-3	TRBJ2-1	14	CAIPPRPTGNEQFF
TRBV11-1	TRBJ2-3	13	CASSLAGTDTQYF
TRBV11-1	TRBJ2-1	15	CASSRPGQGNNEQFF
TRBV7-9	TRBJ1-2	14	CASSSTGAPYGYTF
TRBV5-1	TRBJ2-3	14	CASSLPSGTDTQYF
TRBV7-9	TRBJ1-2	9	CATGDGYTF
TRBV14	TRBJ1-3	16	CASSSLPANSGNTIYF
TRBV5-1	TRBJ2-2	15	CASGSSGINTGELFF
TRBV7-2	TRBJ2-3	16	CASSLLAGAASDTQYF
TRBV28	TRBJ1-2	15	CASSPGTGGWYGYTF
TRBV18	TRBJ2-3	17	CASSPLEGLAGGHTQYF
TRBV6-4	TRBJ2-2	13	CASSHRDTGELFF
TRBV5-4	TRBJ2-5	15	CASSLETGGWETQYF
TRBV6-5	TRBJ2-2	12	CASRENTGELFF
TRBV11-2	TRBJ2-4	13	CASTPPGKNIQYF
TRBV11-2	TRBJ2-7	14	CASTRGLASYEQYF
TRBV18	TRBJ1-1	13	CASSPRGDTEAFF
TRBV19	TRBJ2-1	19	CASSPRPGTSTSSYNEQFF
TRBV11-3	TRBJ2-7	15	CASSLGTGKLGEQYF
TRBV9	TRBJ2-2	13	CASSRGLAGELFF
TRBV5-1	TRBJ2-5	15	CASSLAGTGSETQYF
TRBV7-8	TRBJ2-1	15	CASSPRLAGVVEQFF
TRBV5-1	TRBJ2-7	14	CASRPSGSNYEQYF
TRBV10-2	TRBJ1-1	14	CASRDATENTEAFF
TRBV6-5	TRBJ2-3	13	CASSYSGTDTQYF